The 18 T cell receptor beta chains below were found in one sample sequenced in a study of blood T cell repertoires in COVID-19. TCRdb's copy holds only in-frame clones and misses some; the assay was immunoSEQ multiplex PCR. The sample records some 150,000 clones, roughly 76% being singletons. Sequenced: peripheral blood. These receptors all stem from a woman aged 45-59 years with active or convalescent COVID-19.

The chain uses TRBV7-2 and TRBJ1-5; 7 bases agree with TRBD1. Trimming took 1 base from V and 2 from J; bases not matched to a gene: 2. Germline loops: CDR1 SGHTA, CDR2 FQGNSA. This CDR3 is built from 15 residues. For the CDR3, the DNA is TGTGCCAGCAGCTTAGGAACAGGGGGCAATCAGCCCCAGCATTTT. It codes for CASSLGTGGNQPQHF. Full variable domain (rest looked up from reference TRBV7-2 and TRBJ1-5): GAGVSQSPSNKVTEKGKDVELRCDPISGHTALYWYRQSLGQGLEFLIYFQGNSAPDKSGLPSDRFSAERTGGSVSTLTIQRTQQEDSAVYLCASSLGTGGNQPQHFGDGTRLSIL.

The V and J genes are TRBV4-2 and TRBJ2-3; TRBD2 aligns across 9 bases. Per germline, CDR1 LGHNA and CDR2 YNFKEQ. Trimming at V came to 0 bases and at J to 4 bases, leaving 8 bases not matched to a gene. This CDR3 has 17 amino acids. CDR3 loop: CASSQDPAGGRPDTQYF. As DNA, the CDR3 is TGTGCCAGCAGCCAAGACCCCGCGGGGGGGAGGCCAGATACGCAGTATTTT.

The gene calls are TRBV7-2 and TRBJ2-7; possible D gene TRBD1, 6 bases. V was trimmed by 5 bases and J by 3 bases, leaving 17 bases between them. The CDR3 has 15 residues. Germline CDR1 and CDR2: SGHTA and FQGNSA. CDR3 sequence reads: CASSQGNVVFYEQYF. The CDR3 DNA is TGTGCCAGCAGCCAGGGGAATGTTGTCTTCTACGAGCAGTACTTC. The whole variable domain, filled in from reference TRBV7-2 and TRBJ2-7, reads GAGVSQSPSNKVTEKGKDVELRCDPISGHTALYWYRQSLGQGLEFLIYFQGNSAPDKSGLPSDRFSAERTGGSVSTLTIQRTQQEDSAVYLCASSQGNVVFYEQYFGPGTRLTVT.

The sample holds one count of this clone. The rearrangement joins TRBV19 to TRBJ1-5, with D unresolved. The germline V gene encodes CDR1 LNHDA and CDR2 SQIVND (reference sequence). The CDR3 spans 13 residues. The ends were cut back, 8 bases at V and 0 bases at J, with 8 bases in the middle. CDR3 protein: CASHQDSNQPQHF. The CDR3 DNA reads TGTGCCAGTCATCAGGATAGCAATCAGCCCCAGCATTTT.

This clone is a singleton in its sample. The gene calls are TRBV6-2 or TRBV6-3 and TRBJ1-6; D is perhaps TRBD1 (5 bases). V shed 7 bases and J shed 9 bases, with 16 bases lying between them. The CDR3 extends over 14 amino acids. Germline CDR1 is MNHEY and CDR2 is SVGEGT. The CDR3 reads CASTPGPRSSPLHF. CDR3 bases: TGTGCCAGCACCCCGGGGCCCCGATCTTCACCCCTCCACTTT.

The chain couples TRBV13 to TRBJ2-4; D is perhaps TRBD2 (6 bases). Germline CDR1 PRHDT, CDR2 FYEKMQ (reference sequence). This CDR3 spans 14 amino acids. Deletions cut 3 bases from V and 1 base from J, with 7 bases between. The CDR3 DNA follows: TGTGCCAGCAGCTTGGGACTGGCCAAAAACATTCAGTACTTC. It codes for CASSLGLAKNIQYF.

The chain employs TRBV9 and TRBJ1-1; 9 bases match TRBD1. Germline lookup yields CDR1 SGDLS and CDR2 YYNGEE. V dropped 4 bases and J dropped 3; count of bases not matched to a gene: 10. The CDR3 is 16 residues long. The CDR3, as DNA: TGTGCCAGCAGCACGAGCCGACAGGGGGGGTACACTGAAGCTTTCTTT. Its protein is CASSTSRQGGYTEAFF. The variable domain in full, completed from reference TRBV9 and TRBJ1-1, reads DSGVTQTPKHLITATGQRVTLRCSPRSGDLSVYWYQQSLDQGLQFLIQYYNGEERAKGNILERFSAQQFPDLHSELNLSSLELGDSALYFCASSTSRQGGYTEAFFGQGTRLTVV.

V and J are TRBV6-2 or TRBV6-3 and TRBJ2-1; the match to TRBD2 covers 12 bases. In germline, CDR1 is MNHEY, CDR2 SVGEGT. With 5 bases clipped from V and 8 bases from J, the junction kept 10 bases outside the gene matches. The CDR3 is 16 residues long. In nucleotides, the CDR3 is TGTGCCAGCAGTCCCACCTATCGACTAGCGGGAGATGAGCAGTTCTTC. It translates to CASSPTYRLAGDEQFF.

The genes are TRBV5-1 and TRBJ1-1, with 9 nucleotides matching TRBD1. CDR3 length equals 14 residues. V was pared by 4 bases and J by 3 bases, with 4 bases of the junction left unmatched. Germline loops: CDR1 SGHRS, CDR2 YFSETQ. The CDR3 sequence: CASSMGQGYTEAFF. The DNA of the CDR3 is TGCGCCAGCAGCATGGGACAGGGTTACACTGAAGCTTTCTTT.

The rearrangement links TRBV6-6 to TRBJ1-6; no definite D call. The ends were cut back, 8 bases at V and 3 bases at J, with 11 bases in the middle. Germline V gene data show CDR1 as MNHNY and CDR2 as SVGAGI (reference sequence). This CDR3 region has 14 residues. The CDR3 spells CASGEGNYNSPLHF. In nucleotides, the CDR3 is TGTGCCAGCGGAGAGGGAAACTATAATTCACCCCTCCACTTT.

The chain combines TRBV7-6 with TRBJ2-1; 7 bases agree with TRBD2. The CDR3 sequence is 13 residues long. CDR1 and CDR2 (germline): SGHVS, FNYEAQ. Losses at the gene ends were 8 bases for V and 5 bases for J; bases not matched to a gene: 6. The CDR3 region is CASGRETHNEQFF. As DNA, the CDR3 is TGTGCCAGCGGGCGGGAGACACACAATGAGCAGTTCTTC.

The chain couples TRBV29-1 to TRBJ1-1, with 10 bases identical to TRBD1. The CDR3 is 14 amino acids. V shed 6 bases and J 3 bases; nucleotides not matched to a gene: 7. Looked up from germline, CDR1 is SQVTM and CDR2 is ANQGSEA. The CDR3, as DNA: TGCAGCGTCCACCGACAGGGGGCGTACACTGAAGCTTTCTTT. The encoded protein is CSVHRQGAYTEAFF.

The table lists this clone with a few counts. V usage is TRBV19 and J usage is TRBJ1-5; TRBD1 might be the D (6 bases). Trimming removed 10 bases at V and 0 bases at J, with 28 bases between. Germline lookup yields CDR1 LNHDA and CDR2 SQIVND (reference sequence). CDR3 length equals 19 residues. The CDR3 reads CATSSRDTGIPYSNQPQHF. In nucleotides, the CDR3 is TGTGCCACCTCATCAAGGGACACCGGGATTCCCTATAGCAATCAGCCCCAGCATTTT.

This clone was seen only a few times. This chain connects TRBV7-9 to TRBJ2-3, with TRBD2 matching over 11 bases. The CDR3 covers 15 residues. Trimming at V came to 4 bases and at J to 5 bases, leaving 5 bases not matched to a gene. Germline lookup yields CDR1 SEHNR and CDR2 FQNEAQ (reference sequence). CDR3 sequence reads: CASSSTLAGGDTQYF. The CDR3 nucleotides read TGTGCCAGCAGCTCGACCCTAGCGGGAGGAGATACGCAGTATTTT.

This chain joins TRBV19 and TRBJ1-3; TRBD1 agrees at 9 bases. CDR3 size: 16 residues. In germline, CDR1 is LNHDA, CDR2 SQIVND (reference sequence). The ends lost 0 bases at V and 3 bases at J; junction bases unmatched: 3. As DNA, the CDR3 is TGTGCCAGTAGTATAGAAGACAGGGGGTATGGAAACACCATATATTTT. Protein product: CASSIEDRGYGNTIYF. The entire variable domain, with the rest obtained from reference TRBV19 and TRBJ1-3, is as follows: DGGITQSPKYLFRKEGQNVTLSCEQNLNHDAMYWYRQDPGQGLRLIYYSQIVNDFQKGDIAEGYSVSREKKESFPLTVTSAQKNPTAFYLCASSIEDRGYGNTIYFGEGSWLTVV.

The J gene is TRBJ1-6, the V gene TRBV9, with D perhaps matching TRBD1 (5 bases). Germline V gives CDR1 SGDLS, CDR2 YYNGEE. Trimming left V 1 base short and J 6 bases short, with 14 bases between. This CDR3 has 16 residues. The CDR3 here is CASSVSQAGGNSPLHF. The DNA for the CDR3 is TGTGCCAGCAGCGTATCACAGGCCGGGGGTAATTCACCCCTCCACTTT.

This clone was seen more than once but under ten times. The chain is built from TRBV3-1 (or the pseudogene TRBV3-2) and TRBJ1-2, with 8 bases aligning to TRBD1. Germline V gene sequence: CDR1 LGHDT, CDR2 YNNKEL (reference sequence). Trimming at V came to 1 base and at J to 0 bases, leaving 4 bases not matched to a gene. The CDR3 runs to 16 residues. CDR3 DNA: TGTGCCAGCAGCCAAGTCCGGGACAGGCCTAACTATGGCTACACCTTC. It yields the protein CASSQVRDRPNYGYTF.

The chain recombines TRBV28 with TRBJ1-2; 10 bases are shared with TRBD1. The CDR3 is made up of 15 amino acids. Germline V gives CDR1 MDHEN, CDR2 SYDVKM. The ends lost 6 bases at V and 8 bases at J; junction bases unmatched: 12. The CDR3 loop is CASRYPGQGRRGYTF. CDR3 DNA: TGTGCCAGCAGGTACCCGGGACAGGGGCGTCGGGGCTACACCTTC.